This T cell receptor (beta chain) derives from a study of T-cell reconstitution after alpha-beta-depleted transplantation in children. This CDR3 has 16 amino acids. The V gene's germline CDR1 is SGHTA and CDR2 FQGNSA. V trimming: 1 base; J trimming: 9 bases; junction bases outside the gene matches: 7. Unique molecular identifiers were used to barcode this TCRbeta library. MiXCR, applied by TCRdb to the PCR reads, yields one record per CDR3 protein. The table has around 480,000 distinct CDR3 sequences, approximately 32% seen once. This receptor was obtained from a human donor who donated a stem cell graft to a child with aplastic anemia. Sequencing was performed on PBMCs from the stem cell graft donor, taken from the stem cell graft. V usage is TRBV7-2 and J usage is TRBJ1-6; 9 bases match TRBD1. This CDR3 is CASSLGSTGGISPLHF. In DNA, the CDR3 is TGTGCCAGCAGCTTAGGGTCGACAGGGGGTATTTCACCCCTCCACTTT.